This is a list of T cell receptor beta chains from one sample in a study of cytomegalovirus exposure and HLA in healthy donors. Method: immunoSEQ multiplex PCR; TCRdb's copy keeps in-frame clones and lacks some. The repertoire holds roughly 180,000 clones, about 82% seen once, with under 2% in the top ten. Sequenced input: PBMCs. These receptors came from a woman in her twenties or thirties in good health and CMV-seronegative. CDR3s include the opening cysteine and the closing phenylalanine or tryptophan. The order of the fields is J gene, V gene, D gene, clone size, CDR3 protein, CDR3 DNA. D genes are given only for firm matches. Clone size is given for some rows only: seen once, a few or many times, or a class if the clone is expanded.

J gene: TRBJ1-5
V gene: TRBV6-1
D gene: TRBD1
clone size: .
CDR3 protein: CASRGGQGAYQPQHF
CDR3 DNA: TGTGCCAGCAGGGGAGGACAGGGGGCTTATCAGCCCCAGCATTTT

J gene: TRBJ1-2
V gene: TRBV27
D gene: .
clone size: .
CDR3 protein: CASSVGGSDLYYGYTF
CDR3 DNA: TGTGCCAGCAGTGTGGGGGGGAGCGACCTTTACTATGGCTACACCTTC

J gene: TRBJ1-2
V gene: TRBV28
D gene: .
clone size: .
CDR3 protein: CASSFGNSGRANYGYTF
CDR3 DNA: TGTGCCAGCAGTTTTGGGAACAGCGGACGGGCTAACTATGGCTACACCTTC

J gene: TRBJ2-7
V gene: TRBV6-5
D gene: TRBD1
clone size: .
CDR3 protein: CASSYTLTGGRYEQYF
CDR3 DNA: TGTGCCAGCAGTTACACCTTGACAGGGGGCAGGTACGAGCAGTACTTC

J gene: TRBJ2-7
V gene: TRBV19
D gene: .
clone size: .
CDR3 protein: CASRGGPGLGEQYF
CDR3 DNA: TGTGCCAGTAGAGGAGGGCCCGGCCTGGGCGAGCAGTACTTC

J gene: TRBJ2-3
V gene: TRBV7-3
D gene: .
clone size: .
CDR3 protein: CASSLSRGVYTDTQYF
CDR3 DNA: TGTGCCAGCAGCTTAAGTCGCGGGGTGTACACAGATACGCAGTATTTT

J gene: TRBJ2-2
V gene: TRBV2
D gene: .
clone size: .
CDR3 protein: CASSPSSSRNTGELFF
CDR3 DNA: TGTGCCAGCAGCCCTAGCTCCTCGAGGAACACCGGGGAGCTGTTTTTT

J gene: TRBJ1-1
V gene: TRBV7-2
D gene: .
clone size: .
CDR3 protein: CASSPRSKWTEAFF
CDR3 DNA: TGTGCCAGCTCTCCCCGGTCAAAGTGGACTGAAGCTTTCTTT

J gene: TRBJ2-7
V gene: TRBV4-2
D gene: .
clone size: .
CDR3 protein: CASSQEARSNTLWEQYF
CDR3 DNA: TGTGCCAGCAGCCAAGAGGCTAGATCAAACACCCTTTGGGAGCAGTACTTC

J gene: TRBJ1-4
V gene: TRBV19
D gene: TRBD1
clone size: once
CDR3 protein: CASSRTGTGTEKLFF
CDR3 DNA: TGTGCCAGTAGTCGTACCGGGACAGGGACCGAAAAACTGTTTTTT

J gene: TRBJ2-3
V gene: TRBV6-5
D gene: .
clone size: .
CDR3 protein: CASKPQAPSTDTQYF
CDR3 DNA: TGTGCCAGCAAACCACAGGCCCCTAGCACAGATACGCAGTATTTT

J gene: TRBJ2-7
V gene: TRBV5-1
D gene: TRBD2
clone size: .
CDR3 protein: CASSLASGVPPYEQYF
CDR3 DNA: TGCGCCAGCAGCTTGGCGAGCGGGGTACCACCCTACGAGCAGTACTTC

J gene: TRBJ2-7
V gene: TRBV5-1
D gene: TRBD1
clone size: .
CDR3 protein: CASSWPTGGAGDEQYF
CDR3 DNA: TGCGCCAGCAGCTGGCCTACAGGGGGCGCCGGGGACGAGCAGTACTTC

J gene: TRBJ2-1
V gene: TRBV5-1
D gene: TRBD2
clone size: .
CDR3 protein: CASSLERGGLDEQFF
CDR3 DNA: TGCGCCAGCAGCTTGGAGCGGGGGGGTCTCGATGAGCAGTTCTTC

J gene: TRBJ2-3
V gene: TRBV5-8
D gene: TRBD1
clone size: few
CDR3 protein: CASSKGQLGTDTQYF
CDR3 DNA: TGTGCCAGCAGCAAGGGACAGTTGGGCACAGATACGCAGTATTTT

J gene: TRBJ2-5
V gene: TRBV7-3
D gene: TRBD2
clone size: once
CDR3 protein: CASSSGTSGQETQYF
CDR3 DNA: TGTGCCAGCAGCTCGGGGACTAGCGGCCAAGAGACCCAGTACTTC

J gene: TRBJ1-2
V gene: TRBV18
D gene: .
clone size: .
CDR3 protein: CASSPPARAGGYTF
CDR3 DNA: TGTGCCAGCTCACCACCGGCCAGGGCTGGTGGCTACACCTTC

J gene: TRBJ1-4
V gene: TRBV9
D gene: .
clone size: .
CDR3 protein: CASSVVRTTNEKLFF
CDR3 DNA: TGTGCCAGCAGCGTAGTCAGGACAACTAATGAAAAACTGTTTTTT

J gene: TRBJ1-2
V gene: TRBV6-4
D gene: .
clone size: .
CDR3 protein: CASSGGEADGYTF
CDR3 DNA: TGTGCCAGCAGTGGCGGAGAGGCCGATGGCTACACCTTC

J gene: TRBJ2-2
V gene: TRBV15
D gene: .
clone size: .
CDR3 protein: CATSNFSGVLSNTGELFF
CDR3 DNA: TGTGCCACCAGCAATTTCTCCGGGGTTCTATCGAACACCGGGGAGCTGTTTTTT

J gene: TRBJ1-5
V gene: TRBV6-1
D gene: .
clone size: .
CDR3 protein: CASSAEGGQPQHF
CDR3 DNA: TGTGCCAGCAGTGCGGAGGGAGGTCAGCCCCAGCATTTT

J gene: TRBJ1-6
V gene: TRBV19
D gene: TRBD1
clone size: .
CDR3 protein: CASSKEDRVGNSPLHF
CDR3 DNA: TGTGCCAGTAGTAAAGAAGACAGGGTTGGTAATTCACCCCTCCACTTT

J gene: TRBJ2-5
V gene: TRBV2
D gene: .
clone size: once
CDR3 protein: CASTGFGETQYF
CDR3 DNA: TGTGCCAGCACAGGGTTCGGGGAGACCCAGTACTTC

J gene: TRBJ1-2
V gene: TRBV19
D gene: TRBD1
clone size: .
CDR3 protein: CASSSEGATNYGYTF
CDR3 DNA: TGTGCCAGTAGTTCGGAGGGGGCAACCAACTATGGCTACACCTTC

J gene: TRBJ1-4
V gene: TRBV7-8
D gene: .
clone size: .
CDR3 protein: CASSLAALETNEKLFF
CDR3 DNA: TGTGCCAGCAGCTTAGCGGCCCTAGAAACTAATGAAAAACTGTTTTTT

J gene: TRBJ1-1
V gene: TRBV2
D gene: TRBD1
clone size: .
CDR3 protein: CARGDSSRTEAFF
CDR3 DNA: TGTGCCAGGGGGGACAGTTCACGGACTGAAGCTTTCTTT

J gene: TRBJ1-6
V gene: TRBV19
D gene: .
clone size: once
CDR3 protein: CASSMEQGAPYSPLHF
CDR3 DNA: TGTGCCAGTAGTATGGAACAGGGCGCGCCTTATTCACCCCTCCACTTT

J gene: TRBJ1-2
V gene: TRBV6-1
D gene: .
clone size: .
CDR3 protein: CASSELMKSITF
CDR3 DNA: TGTGCCAGCAGTGAATTAATGAAATCTATCACCTTC

J gene: TRBJ2-7
V gene: TRBV6-5
D gene: TRBD1
clone size: once
CDR3 protein: CASSYGTGGSYEQYF
CDR3 DNA: TGTGCCAGCAGTTACGGGACAGGGGGTTCCTACGAGCAGTACTTC

J gene: TRBJ1-3
V gene: TRBV10-2
D gene: .
clone size: few
CDR3 protein: CASSESRLGNTIYF
CDR3 DNA: TGCGCCAGCAGTGAGTCGAGGCTTGGAAACACCATATATTTT

J gene: TRBJ2-3
V gene: TRBV12-2
D gene: .
clone size: once
CDR3 protein: CASRPVAGDDTDTQYF
CDR3 DNA: TGTGCAAGTCGCCCGGTGGCAGGGGATGACACAGATACGCAGTATTTT

J gene: TRBJ1-3
V gene: TRBV11-2
D gene: .
clone size: .
CDR3 protein: CASSLQGWPILGSGNTIYF
CDR3 DNA: TGTGCCAGCAGCTTACAGGGGTGGCCCATCCTGGGCTCTGGAAACACCATATATTTT

J gene: TRBJ1-3
V gene: TRBV29-1
D gene: .
clone size: .
CDR3 protein: CSVSDARGGNTIYF
CDR3 DNA: TGCAGCGTTTCCGACGCCCGGGGGGGAAACACCATATATTTT

J gene: TRBJ1-1
V gene: TRBV19
D gene: .
clone size: .
CDR3 protein: CASSIRGGTTEAFF
CDR3 DNA: TGTGCCAGTAGTATCCGGGGGGGGACCACTGAAGCTTTCTTT

J gene: TRBJ1-4
V gene: TRBV6-5
D gene: .
clone size: .
CDR3 protein: CASSPGQSNEKLFF
CDR3 DNA: TGTGCCAGCAGTCCTGGACAGTCTAATGAAAAACTGTTTTTT

J gene: TRBJ2-7
V gene: TRBV19
D gene: TRBD1
clone size: once
CDR3 protein: CATALGGQGTEQYF
CDR3 DNA: TGTGCCACCGCCCTGGGGGGACAGGGGACCGAGCAGTACTTC

J gene: TRBJ2-1
V gene: TRBV2
D gene: TRBD1
clone size: .
CDR3 protein: CASSDETGSYNEQFF
CDR3 DNA: TGTGCCAGCAGTGATGAGACAGGGTCCTACAATGAGCAGTTCTTC

J gene: TRBJ1-1
V gene: TRBV30
D gene: .
clone size: .
CDR3 protein: CARTANTEAFF
CDR3 DNA: TGTGCCCGTACAGCAAACACTGAAGCTTTCTTT

J gene: TRBJ2-5
V gene: TRBV29-1
D gene: TRBD1
clone size: .
CDR3 protein: CSVEQGARETQYF
CDR3 DNA: TGCAGCGTGGAACAGGGGGCCAGGGAGACCCAGTACTTC

J gene: TRBJ1-2
V gene: TRBV5-4
D gene: TRBD1
clone size: .
CDR3 protein: CAGGTVDYGYTF
CDR3 DNA: TGCGCCGGGGGGACAGTTGACTATGGCTACACCTTC

J gene: TRBJ1-1
V gene: TRBV10-1
D gene: .
clone size: .
CDR3 protein: CASSESEVSGVGTEAFF
CDR3 DNA: TGCGCCAGCAGTGAGTCAGAGGTGTCAGGGGTGGGCACTGAAGCTTTCTTT

J gene: TRBJ1-4
V gene: TRBV6-1
D gene: .
clone size: .
CDR3 protein: CASSDQATGEKLFF
CDR3 DNA: TGTGCCAGCAGTGACCAAGCGACGGGTGAAAAACTGTTTTTT

J gene: TRBJ1-6
V gene: TRBV7-6
D gene: .
clone size: .
CDR3 protein: CASSFSTPGNSPLHF
CDR3 DNA: TGTGCCAGCAGCTTCTCGACTCCGGGGAATTCACCCCTCCACTTT

J gene: TRBJ2-7
V gene: TRBV6-5
D gene: TRBD2
clone size: .
CDR3 protein: CASSYSLAGGTYEQYF
CDR3 DNA: TGTGCCAGCAGTTACTCTCTAGCGGGGGGAACCTACGAGCAGTACTTC

J gene: TRBJ1-3
V gene: TRBV28
D gene: .
clone size: few
CDR3 protein: CASSLYWTTESGNTIYF
CDR3 DNA: TGTGCCAGCAGTTTATATTGGACGACAGAATCTGGAAACACCATATATTTT

J gene: TRBJ2-2
V gene: TRBV5-6
D gene: TRBD2
clone size: .
CDR3 protein: CASSLRTSGGARELFF
CDR3 DNA: TGTGCCAGCAGCCTACGGACTAGCGGGGGGGCCAGGGAGCTGTTTTTT

J gene: TRBJ1-2
V gene: TRBV2
D gene: TRBD1
clone size: .
CDR3 protein: CASPRGTGWGYTF
CDR3 DNA: TGTGCCAGCCCCCGCGGGACAGGGTGGGGCTACACCTTC

J gene: TRBJ1-2
V gene: TRBV4-2
D gene: .
clone size: .
CDR3 protein: CASSQDKGAVYGYTF
CDR3 DNA: TGTGCCAGCAGCCAAGATAAAGGAGCGGTCTATGGCTACACCTTC

J gene: TRBJ1-1
V gene: TRBV7-8
D gene: TRBD1
clone size: once
CDR3 protein: CASIPRRGQGGTEAFF
CDR3 DNA: TGTGCCAGCATACCCCGCAGGGGGCAGGGGGGCACTGAAGCTTTCTTT

J gene: TRBJ2-5
V gene: TRBV30
D gene: TRBD1
clone size: .
CDR3 protein: CAWTTGGQTQYF
CDR3 DNA: TGTGCCTGGACGACAGGGGGACAGACCCAGTACTTC